This T cell receptor beta chain came from a study of Ad26.COV2.S vaccination and SARS-CoV-2 variants. Background on the study: Ad26.COV2.S, an intramuscular injection, was given once or twice 56 days apart. Findings and caveats of the study: Placebo recipients showed lower spike-specific TCR breadth than vaccinees.

Trimming cost V 5 bases and J 5 bases, with 21 bases left between them. Germline CDR1 SGHNT, CDR2 YENEEA. The CDR3 extends over 16 amino acids. A note on this clone: What it binds is unknown.

Documented treatment: roughly 20 received Ad26.COV2.S at low or high dose, single or two shots; 5 received placebo; per-sample allocation not given. Each sample was drawn 63 days after the first injection (of vaccine or placebo). In Boston, an adult donor aged 18-55 years took part. Data came from immunoSEQ multiplex PCR; TCRdb stores just in-frame clones and leaves some out. The sample carries over 350,000 clones, 80% to 90% recorded once. The genes are TRBV11-3 and TRBJ2-5; D assignment may be TRBD1 or TRBD2 (5 bases each). This receptor was taken from a person between 18 and 59 years old who received the Ad26.COV2.S COVID-19 vaccine or a placebo. This material consisted of peripheral blood, taken in a trial of Ad26.COV2.S vaccine versus placebo. This chain's CDR3 is CASSPGSARGEETQYF. As DNA, the CDR3 is TGTGCCAGCAGCCCAGGTTCGGCCCGAGGGGAGGAGACCCAGTACTTC. The variable domain in full, with the rest retrieved from reference TRBV11-3 and TRBJ2-5, is EAGVVQSPRYKIIEKKQPVAFWCNPISGHNTLYWYLQNLGQGPELLIRYENEEAVDDSQLPKDRFSAERLKGVDSTLKIQPAELGDSAVYLCASSPGSARGEETQYFGPGTRLLVL.